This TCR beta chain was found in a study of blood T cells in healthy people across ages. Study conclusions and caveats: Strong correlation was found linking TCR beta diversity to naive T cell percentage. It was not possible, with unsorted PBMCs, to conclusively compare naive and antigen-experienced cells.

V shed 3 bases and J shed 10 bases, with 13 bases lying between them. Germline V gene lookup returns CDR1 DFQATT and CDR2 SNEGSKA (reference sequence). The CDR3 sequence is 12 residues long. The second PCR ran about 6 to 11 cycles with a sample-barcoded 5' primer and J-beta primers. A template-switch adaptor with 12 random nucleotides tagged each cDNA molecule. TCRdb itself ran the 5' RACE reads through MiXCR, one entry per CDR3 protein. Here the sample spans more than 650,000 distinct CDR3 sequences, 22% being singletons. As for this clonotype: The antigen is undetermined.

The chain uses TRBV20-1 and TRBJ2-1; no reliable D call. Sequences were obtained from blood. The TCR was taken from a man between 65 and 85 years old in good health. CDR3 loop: CSASPDSPEQFF. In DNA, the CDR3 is TGCAGTGCTAGCCCAGACTCGCCAGAGCAGTTCTTC.